These 2 T cell receptor beta chains originate from one sample sequenced in a study of T cells in Graves' hyperthyroidism and ophthalmopathy. Amplified TCR beta CDR3 regions came from RNA transcripts. The HTBI set primed first-round TCR CDR3 RT-PCR. From the multiplex PCR reads, TCRdb called clonotypes with MiXCR, one entry per CDR3 protein. The profile covers 350,000 to 450,000 distinct CDR3 sequences, with about 14% appearing a single time and approximately 27% taken by the ten largest. The sequenced sample was blood. These receptors all stem from a man in his fifties or sixties with Graves' ophthalmopathy.

This clonotype was found a few times. The chain has TRBV7-2 and TRBJ2-3, with D uncertain. V shed 5 bases and J shed 0 bases, with 6 bases lying between them. Germline CDR1 is SGHTA and CDR2 is FQGNSA. This CDR3 contains 13 residues. CDR3 sequence reads: CASSTPSTDTQYF. The DNA of the CDR3 is TGTGCCAGCAGCACACCTAGCACAGATACGCAGTATTTT.

At least ten counts were recorded for this clonotype. The V gene is TRBV30, the J gene TRBJ1-5; D may be TRBD1 (5 bases). The CDR3 is 14 amino acids. V was clipped by 7 bases and J by 1 base, with 14 bases between them. Germline loops: CDR1 GTSNPN, CDR2 SVGIG (reference sequence). CDR3 nucleotide sequence: TGTGCCTTGAACCAGGGTAGCAGCAATCAGCCCCAGCATTTT. The encoded protein is CALNQGSSNQPQHF. The variable domain in full, completed from reference TRBV30 and TRBJ1-5, reads SQTIHQWPATLVQPVGSPLSLECTVEGTSNPNLYWYRQAAGRGLQLLFYSVGIGQISSEVPQNLSASRPQDRQFILSSKKLLLSDSGFYLCALNQGSSNQPQHFGDGTRLSIL.